The T cell receptor (beta chain) under discussion was sequenced for a study of OX40 agonist ivuxolimab in advanced cancers. The study, taken as a whole, reports: CD8+ T cells were the subset that, on average, had more expanded clones than CD4+.

This table comes from immunoSEQ multiplex PCR, and its TCRdb copy is limited to in-frame clones, with some not included. The profile shows tens of thousands of clones, approximately 85% of them singletons. At cycle 4 day 1, cycle 7 day 1, and baseline, blood was sampled. Trimming removed 0 bases from V and 0 bases from J, with 6 bases in between. CDR3 length equals 15 residues. The germline V gene has CDR1 SGHRS and CDR2 YFSETQ. This clone was seen once. The antigen is undetermined. At the DNA level, this CDR3 is encoded by other sequences in the same sample as well. The sample consisted of CD4+ or CD8+ T cells sorted from blood, taken in a trial of the OX40 agonist ivuxolimab. The TCR originated in an adult with an advanced solid tumor such as melanoma, head and neck, liver or kidney cancer. V is TRBV5-1 and J is TRBJ2-2, with no clear D. The CDR3 nucleotides are TGCGCCAGCAGCTTGGGGACGGCGAACACCGGGGAGCTGTTTTTT. Residues: CASSLGTANTGELFF.